The subject of this entry is one TCR beta chain. This entry is derived from a study of blood T cell repertoires in COVID-19. Using immunoSEQ multiplex PCR, the repertoire was profiled, and TCRdb retains in-frame clones only, with some absent. The sample includes about 260,000 clones, roughly 88% of them seen just once. Germline CDR1 and CDR2: MNHEY and SVGEGT. CDR3 length: 14 amino acids. V dropped 4 bases and J dropped 4 bases, with 13 bases sitting between them. Those who participated ranged in age from roughly 18 to 89 years and resided in 20 to 30 US areas. Assignments of participants to cohorts depended upon their own reported clinical history. In Cohort 3, a recovered donor had either two negative PCRs, clearance, or symptom resolution.

The chain recombines TRBV6-2 or TRBV6-3 with TRBJ1-2; tentative D call: TRBD1 (5 bases). Sequenced sample: PBMCs or T cells enriched from blood (not recorded which). The clonotype originates from a woman between 45 and 65 years old who had recovered from COVID-19. The CDR3 spells CASSFLPGFYGYTF. CDR3 bases: TGTGCCAGCAGTTTTCTTCCAGGGTTCTATGGCTACACCTTC.